A selection of T cell receptor beta chains follows, all from one sample in a study of regulatory T cells in long-lasting Graves disease. MiXCR, applied by TCRdb to the multiplex PCR reads, yields one record per CDR3 protein. The top ten hold roughly 18% of the sample, which has over 400,000 distinct CDR3 sequences, 11% to 15% seen once. This same sample was also part of a study on T cells in Graves' hyperthyroidism and ophthalmopathy.

The source material was peripheral blood mononuclear cells (PBMCs), sampled at new diagnosis, from a patient treated with antithyroid drugs. The receptors were sampled from a woman aged 50 to 60 with Graves disease. Each CDR3 is given with its conserved first and last residue. A D gene is named only where the DNA matches it firmly. Not all rows give a size; the values are once, few, many and, for expanded clones, a class.

clone size,J gene,V gene,D gene,CDR3 protein,CDR3 DNA
few,TRBJ1-2,TRBV6-6,TRBD1,CASSYSRRDRGRYTF,TGTGCCAGCAGTTACTCGAGGCGCGACAGGGGTCGCTACACCTTC
many,TRBJ2-2,TRBV11-3,.,CASSLQGFTGELFF,TGTGCCAGCAGCTTGCAGGGTTTCACCGGGGAGCTGTTTTTT
.,TRBJ2-3,TRBV20-1,.,CSAPGRTDTQYF,TGCAGTGCTCCCGGACGCACAGATACGCAGTATTTT
many,TRBJ2-2,TRBV30,TRBD2,CAWRLAGYTGELFF,TGTGCCTGGAGACTAGCGGGATACACCGGGGAGCTGTTTTTT
many,TRBJ2-1,TRBV7-8,.,CASSRTWGDGSFEQFF,TGTGCCAGCAGCCGAACTTGGGGCGATGGTAGCTTTGAGCAGTTCTTC
.,TRBJ2-7,TRBV19,TRBD2,CASSIDSSGSYEQYF,TGTGCCAGTAGTATAGATTCTAGCGGGAGCTACGAGCAGTACTTC
few,TRBJ2-3,TRBV19,.,CASSIDSYTDTQYF,TGTGCCAGTAGTATAGACAGCTACACAGATACGCAGTATTTT
few,TRBJ2-5,TRBV20-1,.,CSAPRGTPRYQETQYF,TGCAGTGCCCCTCGGGGGACTCCCAGGTACCAAGAGACCCAGTACTTC
many,TRBJ2-7,TRBV28,.,CASSPRQAGEQYF,TGTGCCAGCAGTCCCCGGCAGGCTGGCGAGCAGTACTTC
many,TRBJ1-2,TRBV20-1,.,CSALDRYSNYGYTF,TGCAGTGCCCTGGACAGATACTCTAACTATGGCTACACCTTC
.,TRBJ1-2,TRBV7-9,TRBD1,CASSLAQSRGRYGYTF,TGTGCCAGCAGCTTAGCGCAATCAAGGGGGCGGTATGGCTACACCTTC
many,TRBJ1-5,TRBV27,.,CASSQGVQGVQPQHF,TGTGCCAGCAGTCAAGGAGTCCAGGGTGTACAGCCCCAGCATTTT
.,TRBJ1-4,TRBV11-2,.,CASSTNWAVEKLFF,TGTGCCAGCAGCACAAACTGGGCAGTCGAAAAACTGTTTTTT
.,TRBJ1-2,TRBV7-9,.,CASSLAHTATFYGYTF,TGTGCCAGCAGCTTAGCCCATACAGCTACCTTCTATGGCTACACCTTC
many,TRBJ2-1,TRBV12-3/TRBV12-4,TRBD2,CASSSPRGGGTYNEQFF,TGTGCCAGCAGCTCCCCCCGCGGGGGGGGAACCTACAATGAGCAGTTCTTC
once,TRBJ2-5,TRBV6-1,TRBD1,CASGTGRPQETQYF,TGTGCCAGCGGGACAGGACGTCCTCAAGAGACCCAGTACTTC
many,TRBJ2-7,TRBV2,TRBD1,CASGQGAYEQYF,TGTGCCAGCGGCCAGGGGGCGTACGAGCAGTACTTC
many,TRBJ2-5,TRBV11-2,.,CASSRETGLGETQYF,TGTGCCAGCAGCCGAGAAACGGGACTTGGAGAGACCCAGTACTTC
.,TRBJ1-1,TRBV30,.,CAWIGGVNTEAFF,TGTGCCTGGATAGGAGGCGTGAACACTGAAGCTTTCTTT
many,TRBJ2-1,TRBV7-3,TRBD2,CASSLNALATSYNEQFF,TGTGCCAGCAGCTTAAACGCACTAGCGACTTCCTACAATGAGCAGTTCTTC
few,TRBJ1-1,TRBV28,.,CASSFGPWGSGQVHTEAFF,TGTGCCAGCAGTTTCGGCCCTTGGGGGAGCGGCCAGGTGCACACTGAAGCTTTCTTT
many,TRBJ2-4,TRBV27,.,CASSPVKLGEENIQYF,TGTGCCAGCAGCCCTGTGAAGTTAGGAGAAGAAAACATTCAGTACTTC
many,TRBJ2-3,TRBV6-1,.,CASKRTLTDTQYF,TGTGCCAGCAAGCGGACTCTCACAGATACGCAGTATTTT
many,TRBJ1-1,TRBV6-1,.,CASSIPYKERSRDTEAFF,TGTGCCAGCAGCATCCCCTATAAGGAGCGGAGTCGGGACACTGAAGCTTTCTTT
.,TRBJ2-1,TRBV11-2,.,CASSLESATHNEQFF,TGTGCCAGCAGCTTAGAGTCTGCGACCCACAATGAGCAGTTCTTC
.,TRBJ1-1,TRBV6-1,TRBD1,CASSPGTGGFWSTEAFF,TGTGCCAGCAGCCCCGGGACAGGGGGCTTTTGGAGCACTGAAGCTTTCTTT
many,TRBJ2-1,TRBV11-3,.,CASSLGNNEQFF,TGTGCCAGCAGCTTAGGGAACAATGAGCAGTTCTTC
many,TRBJ1-1,TRBV30,TRBD1,CALNSGTGREAFF,TGTGCCTTAAACTCCGGGACAGGGCGGGAGGCTTTCTTT
many,TRBJ1-4,TRBV6-1,.,CASSEVPGDEKLFF,TGTGCCAGCAGTGAAGTACCAGGGGATGAAAAACTGTTTTTT
few,TRBJ2-5,TRBV6-2/TRBV6-3,TRBD2,CASSERLAGSNIRETQYF,TGTGCCAGCAGTGAAAGACTAGCGGGATCGAATATAAGGGAGACCCAGTACTTC
.,TRBJ2-4,TRBV30,.,CAWSDGVAKNIQYF,TGTGCCTGGAGTGACGGGGTAGCCAAAAACATTCAGTACTTC
many,TRBJ1-5,TRBV28,.,CASRYRTDSNQPQHF,TGTGCCAGCAGATACCGGACAGATAGCAATCAGCCCCAGCATTTT
many,TRBJ1-4,TRBV5-1,.,CASTGENNEKLFF,TGCGCCAGCACCGGAGAGAATAATGAAAAACTGTTTTTT
.,TRBJ2-1,TRBV28,TRBD2,CASSAMGLAGGNEQFF,TGTGCCAGCAGTGCCATGGGACTAGCGGGGGGCAATGAGCAGTTCTTC
few,TRBJ1-3,TRBV6-1,.,CASQVSSGNTIYF,TGTGCCAGCCAGGTCTCCTCTGGAAACACCATATATTTT
many,TRBJ2-7,TRBV29-1,.,CSVVSTTYEQYF,TGCAGCGTTGTGAGTACTACCTACGAGCAGTACTTC
many,TRBJ2-3,TRBV12-3/TRBV12-4,TRBD2,CASSKRLAGSTDTQYF,TGTGCCAGCAGCAAACGACTAGCGGGTTCCACAGATACGCAGTATTTT
many,TRBJ1-3,TRBV3-1,.,CASSQGAGSGNTIYF,TGTGCCAGCAGCCAAGGTGCGGGCTCCGGAAACACCATATATTTT
.,TRBJ2-5,TRBV7-9,.,CASSLDPLRAYF,TGTGCCAGCAGCTTAGATCCGTTGAGAGCGTACTTC
many,TRBJ1-2,TRBV12-3/TRBV12-4,.,CASSLAGRRPYGYTF,TGTGCCAGCAGTTTAGCAGGGAGGCGGCCTTATGGCTACACCTTC
few,TRBJ2-7,TRBV19,.,CASSSGGRSYEQYF,TGTGCCAGTAGTAGCGGGGGCCGCTCCTACGAGCAGTACTTC